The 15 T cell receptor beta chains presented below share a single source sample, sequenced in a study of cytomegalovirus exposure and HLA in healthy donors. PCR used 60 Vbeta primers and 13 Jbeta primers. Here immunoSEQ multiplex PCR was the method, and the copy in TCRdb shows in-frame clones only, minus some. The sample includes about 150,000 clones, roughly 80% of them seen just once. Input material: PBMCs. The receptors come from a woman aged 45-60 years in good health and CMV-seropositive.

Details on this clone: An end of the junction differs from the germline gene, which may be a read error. CDR3 amino acids: CASGGEDYGQYF. CDR3 sequence (DNA): TGCGCCTCGGGGGGGGAAGACTACGGGCAGTACTTC. The J gene is TRBJ2-7, the V gene TRBV5-1; 8 bases fit TRBD2. CDR1 SGHRS and CDR2 YFSETQ come from the germline V gene. This CDR3 comprises 12 residues. Combining the CDR3 with reference TRBV5-1 and TRBJ2-7 gives the whole variable domain KAGVTQTPRYLIKTRGQQVTLSCSPISGHRSVSWYQQTPGQGLQFLFEYFSETQRNKGNFPGRFSGRQFSNSRSEMNVSTLELGDSALYLCASGGEDYGQYFGPGTRLTVT.

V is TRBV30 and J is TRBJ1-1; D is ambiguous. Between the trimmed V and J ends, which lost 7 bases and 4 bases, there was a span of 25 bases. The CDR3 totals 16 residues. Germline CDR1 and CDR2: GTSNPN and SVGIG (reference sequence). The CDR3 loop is CAFIPSPAGYSTEAFF. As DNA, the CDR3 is TGTGCCTTCATCCCCTCCCCCGCAGGCTATAGCACTGAAGCTTTCTTT.

In DNA form, the CDR3 reads TGTGCCACCAGCAGAGATTGGATTAGCGAGGATTACCTCCAGGAGCAGTACTTC. Translated, it gives CATSRDWISEDYLQEQYF. The chain joins TRBV15 to TRBJ2-7; maybe TRBD2 (5 bases). Trimming left V 0 bases short and J 7 bases short, with 25 bases between. Germline V CDR1 and CDR2: LNHNV, YYDKDF (reference sequence). The CDR3 totals 18 residues.

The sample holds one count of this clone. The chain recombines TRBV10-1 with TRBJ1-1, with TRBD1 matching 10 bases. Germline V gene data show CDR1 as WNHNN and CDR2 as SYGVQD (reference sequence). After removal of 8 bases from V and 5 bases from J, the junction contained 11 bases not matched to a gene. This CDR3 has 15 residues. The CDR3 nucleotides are TGCGCCAGCGCAGGGACAGGGGATTATATTACTGAAGCTTTCTTT. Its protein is CASAGTGDYITEAFF.

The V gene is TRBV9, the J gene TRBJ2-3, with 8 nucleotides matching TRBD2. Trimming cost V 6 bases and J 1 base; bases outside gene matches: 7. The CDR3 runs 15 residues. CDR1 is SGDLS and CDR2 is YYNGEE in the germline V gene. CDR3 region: CASTPGRGGTDTQYF. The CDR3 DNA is TGTGCCAGCACCCCAGGGCGGGGGGGCACAGATACGCAGTATTTT.

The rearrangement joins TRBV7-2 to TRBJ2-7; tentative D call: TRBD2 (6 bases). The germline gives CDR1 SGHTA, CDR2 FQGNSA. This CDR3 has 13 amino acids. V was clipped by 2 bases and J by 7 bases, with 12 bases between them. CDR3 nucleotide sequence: TGTGCCAGCAGCTTATCGGACGGACTAGAGCAGTACTTC. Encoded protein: CASSLSDGLEQYF.

The CDR3 loop is CASSLAGGNHEQYF. The CDR3 bases are TGTGCCAGCAGCTTGGCCGGGGGGAACCACGAGCAGTACTTC. V usage is TRBV5-6 and J usage is TRBJ2-7; 7 nucleotides agree with TRBD2. Germline V gives CDR1 SGHDT, CDR2 YYEEEE. CDR3 length equals 14 residues. The ends lost 0 bases at V and 5 bases at J; junction bases unmatched: 5. Full variable domain (remainder filled in from reference TRBV5-6 and TRBJ2-7): DAGVTQSPTHLIKTRGQQVTLRCSPKSGHDTVSWYQQALGQGPQFIFQYYEEEERQRGNFPDRFSGHQFPNYSSELNVNALLLGDSALYLCASSLAGGNHEQYFGPGTRLTVT.

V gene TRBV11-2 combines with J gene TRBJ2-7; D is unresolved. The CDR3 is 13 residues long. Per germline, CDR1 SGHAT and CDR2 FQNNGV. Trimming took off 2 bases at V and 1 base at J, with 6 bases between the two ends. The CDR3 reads CASSLIDSYEQYF. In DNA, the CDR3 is TGTGCCAGCAGCTTAATAGATTCCTACGAGCAGTACTTC.

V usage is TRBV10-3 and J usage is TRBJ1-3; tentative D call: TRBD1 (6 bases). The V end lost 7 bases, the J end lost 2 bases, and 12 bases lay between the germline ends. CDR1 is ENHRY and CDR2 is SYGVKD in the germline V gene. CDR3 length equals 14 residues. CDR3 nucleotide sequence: TGTGCCATCATGGAACAGGGAACTGGAAACACCATATATTTT. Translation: CAIMEQGTGNTIYF.

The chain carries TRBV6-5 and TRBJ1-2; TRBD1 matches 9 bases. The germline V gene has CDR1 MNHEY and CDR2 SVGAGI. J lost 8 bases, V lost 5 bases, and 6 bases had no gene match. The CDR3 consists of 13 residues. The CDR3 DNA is TGTGCCAGCAGTCAACGGACAGGGGACGGCTACACCTTC. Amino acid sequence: CASSQRTGDGYTF.

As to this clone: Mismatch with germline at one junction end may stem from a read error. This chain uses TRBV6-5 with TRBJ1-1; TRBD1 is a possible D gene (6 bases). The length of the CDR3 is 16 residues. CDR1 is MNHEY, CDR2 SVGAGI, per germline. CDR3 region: CAGSYFASGTRTEAFF. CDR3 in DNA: TGTGCCGGCAGTTACTTTGCCTCCGGGACAAGAACTGAAGCTTTCTTT.

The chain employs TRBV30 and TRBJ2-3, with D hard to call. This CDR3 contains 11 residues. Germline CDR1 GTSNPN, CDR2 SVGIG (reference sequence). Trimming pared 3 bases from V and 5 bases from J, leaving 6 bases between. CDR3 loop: CAWSVRDTQYF. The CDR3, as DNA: TGTGCCTGGAGCGTTAGAGATACGCAGTATTTT. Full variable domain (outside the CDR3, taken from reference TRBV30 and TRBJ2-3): SQTIHQWPATLVQPVGSPLSLECTVEGTSNPNLYWYRQAAGRGLQLLFYSVGIGQISSEVPQNLSASRPQDRQFILSSKKLLLSDSGFYLCAWSVRDTQYFGPGTRLTVL.

CDR3 DNA: TGTGCCAGCAGACATGGACAGGGGAGGAGGGCCCAGGCGTATGGCTACACCTTC. As protein: CASRHGQGRRAQAYGYTF. The chain couples TRBV21-1 to TRBJ1-2; TRBD1 is taken as the D call from the table, unchecked against the DNA. TRBV21-1 is designated a pseudogene. The CDR3 contains 18 residues.

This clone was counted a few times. CDR3 coding DNA: TGTGCCAGCAGCCAAGAGCCGCGGAGGGGTCAGTACTTC. The encoded protein is CASSQEPRRGQYF. The genes are TRBV14 and TRBJ2-4; D possibly corresponds to TRBD2 (6 bases). Germline V CDR1 and CDR2: SGHDN, FVKESK. The CDR3 runs to 13 residues. V was cut by 0 bases and J by 12 bases, with 12 bases left in between.

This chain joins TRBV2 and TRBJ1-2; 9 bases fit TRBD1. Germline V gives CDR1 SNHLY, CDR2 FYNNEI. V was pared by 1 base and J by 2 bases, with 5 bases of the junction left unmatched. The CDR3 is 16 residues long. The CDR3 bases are TGTGCCAGCAGTGAAGACAGGGGGCGGCAAAACTATGGCTACACCTTC. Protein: CASSEDRGRQNYGYTF.